The text below deals with one T cell receptor (beta chain). Its cognate antigen is unknown. This record belongs to a study of regulatory dendritic cells for organ transplantation. Germline V gene lookup returns CDR1 LGHNA and CDR2 YSLEER. Trimming removed 1 base from V and 16 bases from J, with 17 bases in between. The CDR3 has 13 amino acids. Study findings and constraints: Memory CD8+ T cells were the most oligoclonal; naive cells were highly diverse.

CD4+ or CD8+ T cells were sorted as naive CD45RA+ or memory CD45RO+. The assay was immunoSEQ multiplex PCR, and TCRdb's table has in-frame clones only and misses some. The table lists under 50,000 clones, approximately 90% of them singletons, with about 0.11% in the top ten. This clonotype originated in a human donor in good health. The sample comprised naive CD8+ T cells from blood. The subset denotes: CD45RA+ naive T cells. The chain employs TRBV4-3 and TRBJ1-5; D is uncertain. As DNA, the CDR3 is TGCGCCAGCAGCCAAGGTCGCGTCCTCCCCCTTCATTTT. Translated, it gives CASSQGRVLPLHF.